This T cell receptor (beta chain) was retrieved from a study of OX40 agonist ivuxolimab in advanced cancers. Across the study: Each patient was given ivuxolimab into a vein every 2 weeks, at 0.01 to 10 mg/kg.

Regarding this clone: Its antigen is as yet unknown.

Autoimmune disease history or systemic immunosuppression led to patients being barred. Produced via immunoSEQ multiplex PCR; TCRdb's table is partial and in-frame only. The sample contains around 20,000 clones, around four fifths of which appear only once. Regarding the study as a whole: Averaged across samples, CD8+ T cells carried more expanded clones than CD4+ did.

CDR3 size: 14 residues. V lost 3 bases and J lost 8, with 15 bases in between. CDR1 is SGDLS and CDR2 is YYNGEE in the germline V gene. This sequence joins TRBV9 and TRBJ2-1; D is perhaps TRBD1 (6 bases). Sequencing used CD4+ or CD8+ T cells sorted from blood, obtained in a trial of the OX40 agonist ivuxolimab. This TCR derives from an adult with an advanced solid tumor such as melanoma, head and neck, liver or kidney cancer. The CDR3 protein is CASSAYGQTDEQFF. CDR3 coding DNA: TGTGCCAGCAGCGCCTACGGACAGACGGATGAGCAGTTCTTC.